These T cell receptor beta chains were read from a single sample in a study of Ad26.COV2.S vaccination and SARS-CoV-2 variants. Profiled with immunoSEQ multiplex PCR; TCRdb holds only in-frame clones, not every one. The sample records approximately 97,000 clones, about three quarters being singletons. Sequenced here: peripheral blood, sampled after recovery from COVID-19. The receptors derive from a human donor who had recovered from COVID-19. CDR3s include the opening cysteine and the closing phenylalanine or tryptophan. D genes are given only for firm matches. Only some rows state a clone size, as once, few, many or a class for expanded clones.

clone_size: .
j_call: TRBJ2-7
d_call: .
v_call: TRBV5-1
cdr3_aa: CASSLAGAGERVTYEQYF
cdr3_nt: TGCGCCAGCAGCTTGGCCGGGGCAGGAGAAAGGGTTACCTACGAGCAGTACTTC

clone_size: .
j_call: TRBJ2-2
d_call: TRBD2
v_call: TRBV4-2
cdr3_aa: CASSRLLAGGNTGELFF
cdr3_nt: TGTGCCAGCAGCAGACTGCTAGCGGGGGGCAACACCGGGGAGCTGTTTTTT

clone_size: .
j_call: TRBJ2-5
d_call: TRBD2
v_call: TRBV29-1
cdr3_aa: CSVLGRDTETQYF
cdr3_nt: TGCAGCGTCTTGGGGAGGGATACAGAGACCCAGTACTTC

clone_size: .
j_call: TRBJ1-3
d_call: .
v_call: TRBV9
cdr3_aa: CASSVAGEGNTIYF
cdr3_nt: TGTGCCAGCAGCGTAGCGGGGGAAGGAAACACCATATATTTT

clone_size: .
j_call: TRBJ2-1
d_call: .
v_call: TRBV13
cdr3_aa: CASTTNRGLEQFF
cdr3_nt: TGTGCCAGCACCACCAATAGGGGTTTAGAGCAGTTCTTC

clone_size: .
j_call: TRBJ2-5
d_call: .
v_call: TRBV12-3/TRBV12-4
cdr3_aa: CASSTRETQYF
cdr3_nt: TGTGCCAGCAGTACCCGCGAGACCCAGTACTTC

clone_size: .
j_call: TRBJ2-6
d_call: TRBD1
v_call: TRBV3-1/TRBV3-2
cdr3_aa: CASSLQGALTF
cdr3_nt: TGTGCCAGCAGCCTACAGGGGGCCCTGACTTTC

clone_size: .
j_call: TRBJ2-1
d_call: TRBD1
v_call: TRBV5-4
cdr3_aa: CASRGPGQGPDEQFF
cdr3_nt: TGTGCCAGCAGGGGGCCGGGACAGGGACCTGATGAGCAGTTCTTC

clone_size: .
j_call: TRBJ2-2
d_call: TRBD1
v_call: TRBV7-9
cdr3_aa: CASSFRDRGTGELFF
cdr3_nt: TGTGCCAGCAGCTTCCGGGACAGGGGCACCGGGGAGCTGTTTTTT

clone_size: once
j_call: TRBJ2-5
d_call: .
v_call: TRBV24-1
cdr3_aa: CATSQQQETQYF
cdr3_nt: TGTGCCACCAGTCAACAGCAAGAGACCCAGTACTTC

clone_size: .
j_call: TRBJ2-5
d_call: TRBD1
v_call: TRBV19
cdr3_aa: CASSTGTGPSQETQYF
cdr3_nt: TGTGCCAGTAGTACGGGGACAGGGCCATCCCAAGAGACCCAGTACTTC

clone_size: .
j_call: TRBJ2-7
d_call: .
v_call: TRBV28
cdr3_aa: CASSLAYLSYEQYF
cdr3_nt: TGTGCCAGCAGTCTAGCTTACCTCTCCTACGAGCAGTACTTC

clone_size: .
j_call: TRBJ1-1
d_call: .
v_call: TRBV3-1/TRBV3-2
cdr3_aa: CASSRASGEAFF
cdr3_nt: TGTGCCAGCAGCCGAGCGAGCGGTGAAGCTTTCTTT

clone_size: .
j_call: TRBJ2-7
d_call: .
v_call: TRBV27
cdr3_aa: CASSLQAGYEQYF
cdr3_nt: TGTGCCAGCAGTTTACAGGCAGGTTACGAGCAGTACTTC

clone_size: .
j_call: TRBJ2-5
d_call: .
v_call: TRBV24-1
cdr3_aa: CATSGVGETQYF
cdr3_nt: TGTGCCACCAGCGGGGTTGGAGAGACCCAGTACTTC

clone_size: few
j_call: TRBJ2-7
d_call: .
v_call: TRBV27
cdr3_aa: CASSLPPGEQYF
cdr3_nt: TGTGCCAGCAGTTTACCTCCGGGGGAGCAGTACTTC

clone_size: .
j_call: TRBJ1-2
d_call: .
v_call: TRBV28
cdr3_aa: CASSSGTLGYTF
cdr3_nt: TGTGCCAGCAGCTCCGGGACTCTCGGCTACACCTTC

clone_size: .
j_call: TRBJ1-2
d_call: TRBD1
v_call: TRBV3-1/TRBV3-2
cdr3_aa: CASSLGTGSYGYTF
cdr3_nt: TGTGCCAGCAGCCTAGGGACAGGGTCCTATGGCTACACCTTC

clone_size: .
j_call: TRBJ1-3
d_call: .
v_call: TRBV10-1
cdr3_aa: CASSGTTGNTIYF
cdr3_nt: TGCGCCAGCAGCGGAACCACTGGAAACACCATATATTTT

clone_size: .
j_call: TRBJ1-5
d_call: .
v_call: TRBV28
cdr3_aa: CASVVGGWKGQPQHF
cdr3_nt: TGTGCCAGCGTTGTTGGAGGGTGGAAGGGTCAGCCCCAGCATTTT

clone_size: once
j_call: TRBJ2-6
d_call: .
v_call: TRBV7-9
cdr3_aa: CASSLAVGSGANVLTF
cdr3_nt: TGTGCCAGCAGCTTAGCAGTTGGCTCTGGGGCCAACGTCCTGACTTTC

clone_size: .
j_call: TRBJ2-4
d_call: .
v_call: TRBV12-5
cdr3_aa: CASGHGRVSESIQYF
cdr3_nt: TGTGCTAGTGGACACGGTCGGGTTTCGGAAAGCATTCAGTACTTC

clone_size: .
j_call: TRBJ2-5
d_call: .
v_call: TRBV5-1
cdr3_aa: CASSLVGGVGETQYF
cdr3_nt: TGCGCCAGCAGCTTGGTAGGAGGGGTCGGAGAGACCCAGTACTTC

clone_size: .
j_call: TRBJ2-5
d_call: TRBD1
v_call: TRBV5-1
cdr3_aa: CASSTGRRPLETQYF
cdr3_nt: TGCGCCAGCTCGACAGGGCGTCGACCTCTAGAGACCCAGTACTTC

clone_size: .
j_call: TRBJ1-5
d_call: TRBD1
v_call: TRBV9
cdr3_aa: CASSDGEGAKPQHF
cdr3_nt: TGTGCCAGCAGCGATGGGGAGGGGGCGAAGCCCCAGCATTTT

clone_size: .
j_call: TRBJ1-2
d_call: .
v_call: TRBV12-3/TRBV12-4
cdr3_aa: CASSWQYGYTF
cdr3_nt: TGTGCCAGCAGTTGGCAGTATGGCTACACCTTC

clone_size: .
j_call: TRBJ2-5
d_call: .
v_call: TRBV6-5
cdr3_aa: CASIQREIGTQYF
cdr3_nt: TGTGCCAGCATACAGAGGGAGATCGGGACCCAGTACTTC

clone_size: .
j_call: TRBJ2-3
d_call: .
v_call: TRBV7-3
cdr3_aa: CASSPLSTTSTDTQYF
cdr3_nt: TGTGCCAGCAGCCCCTTGAGCACGACAAGCACAGATACGCAGTATTTT

clone_size: .
j_call: TRBJ2-2
d_call: .
v_call: TRBV7-9
cdr3_aa: CASSLRAANTGELFF
cdr3_nt: TGTGCCAGCAGCTTACGGGCGGCGAACACCGGGGAGCTGTTTTTT

clone_size: .
j_call: TRBJ2-1
d_call: .
v_call: TRBV10-3
cdr3_aa: CAISEGGGAWRNEQFF
cdr3_nt: TGTGCCATCAGTGAGGGTGGGGGGGCATGGCGGAATGAGCAGTTCTTC

clone_size: .
j_call: TRBJ2-2
d_call: .
v_call: TRBV5-4
cdr3_aa: CASSLAAGGGHNTGELFF
cdr3_nt: TGTGCCAGCAGCTTGGCCGCAGGGGGGGGTCATAACACCGGGGAGCTGTTTTTT

clone_size: .
j_call: TRBJ1-1
d_call: TRBD1
v_call: TRBV2
cdr3_aa: CASRRDSSNTEAFF
cdr3_nt: TGTGCCAGCAGGAGGGACAGTTCGAACACTGAAGCTTTCTTT

clone_size: .
j_call: TRBJ1-4
d_call: TRBD1
v_call: TRBV7-2
cdr3_aa: CASSKGQGAGEKLFF
cdr3_nt: TGTGCCAGCAGCAAAGGACAGGGGGCAGGAGAAAAACTGTTTTTT

clone_size: .
j_call: TRBJ2-7
d_call: .
v_call: TRBV5-1
cdr3_aa: CASTNSNLFEQYF
cdr3_nt: TGCGCCAGCACGAACAGTAACCTATTCGAGCAGTACTTC

clone_size: few
j_call: TRBJ1-3
d_call: .
v_call: TRBV5-1
cdr3_aa: CASSSGVSGNTIYF
cdr3_nt: TGCGCCAGCAGCTCCGGGGTCTCTGGAAACACCATATATTTT

clone_size: .
j_call: TRBJ1-3
d_call: .
v_call: TRBV28
cdr3_aa: CASSMSLTETSGNTIYF
cdr3_nt: TGTGCCAGCAGTATGAGTCTGACTGAGACCTCTGGAAACACCATATATTTT

clone_size: .
j_call: TRBJ1-1
d_call: .
v_call: TRBV4-1
cdr3_aa: CASSPQHQGGVKAFF
cdr3_nt: TGCGCCAGCAGCCCCCAGCACCAGGGAGGCGTCAAAGCTTTCTTT

clone_size: few
j_call: TRBJ1-1
d_call: .
v_call: TRBV5-1
cdr3_aa: CASSLGINTEAFF
cdr3_nt: TGCGCCAGCAGCTTGGGGATTAACACTGAAGCTTTCTTT

clone_size: .
j_call: TRBJ1-1
d_call: .
v_call: TRBV30
cdr3_aa: CAWSNDLDRGRGGTEAFF
cdr3_nt: TGTGCCTGGAGCAACGATTTGGACCGTGGTAGGGGAGGCACTGAAGCTTTCTTT

clone_size: .
j_call: TRBJ2-3
d_call: .
v_call: TRBV7-9
cdr3_aa: CASSIEFNREADTQYF
cdr3_nt: TGTGCCAGCAGCATAGAATTCAACAGGGAGGCAGATACGCAGTATTTT

clone_size: .
j_call: TRBJ1-4
d_call: .
v_call: TRBV5-1
cdr3_aa: CASSRTEIHGEKLFF
cdr3_nt: TGCGCCAGCAGCCGGACGGAAATACACGGGGAAAAACTGTTTTTT

clone_size: .
j_call: TRBJ1-1
d_call: .
v_call: TRBV29-1
cdr3_aa: CSVVRDMNTEAFF
cdr3_nt: TGCAGCGTCGTAAGGGACATGAACACTGAAGCTTTCTTT

clone_size: .
j_call: TRBJ2-2
d_call: TRBD1
v_call: TRBV27
cdr3_aa: CASSSPMWKGQGFAGELFF
cdr3_nt: TGTGCCAGCAGTTCCCCCATGTGGAAGGGACAGGGCTTTGCCGGGGAGCTGTTTTTT

clone_size: .
j_call: TRBJ2-7
d_call: .
v_call: TRBV5-5
cdr3_aa: CASSLGTDYEQYF
cdr3_nt: TGTGCCAGCAGCTTGGGCACAGACTACGAGCAGTACTTC

clone_size: few
j_call: TRBJ2-4
d_call: .
v_call: TRBV28
cdr3_aa: CASSTGGGAKNIQYF
cdr3_nt: TGTGCCAGCAGTACAGGAGGGGGAGCCAAAAACATTCAGTACTTC

clone_size: .
j_call: TRBJ1-5
d_call: TRBD1
v_call: TRBV19
cdr3_aa: CASSMGQGAIQPQHF
cdr3_nt: TGTGCCAGTAGTATGGGACAGGGGGCTATTCAGCCCCAGCATTTT

clone_size: .
j_call: TRBJ1-1
d_call: TRBD1
v_call: TRBV6-5
cdr3_aa: CASSYRGHTEAFF
cdr3_nt: TGTGCCAGCAGTTACAGGGGGCACACTGAAGCTTTCTTT

clone_size: once
j_call: TRBJ2-6
d_call: .
v_call: TRBV5-1
cdr3_aa: CASSFREVGSGANVLTF
cdr3_nt: TGCGCCAGCAGCTTCCGAGAGGTAGGATCTGGGGCCAACGTCCTGACTTTC

clone_size: .
j_call: TRBJ2-1
d_call: .
v_call: TRBV28
cdr3_aa: CASSHNEQFF
cdr3_nt: TGTGCCAGCAGCCACAATGAGCAGTTCTTC

clone_size: .
j_call: TRBJ1-2
d_call: .
v_call: TRBV6-5
cdr3_aa: CASIPGTHYGYTF
cdr3_nt: TGTGCCAGCATACCAGGGACACACTATGGCTACACCTTC

clone_size: once
j_call: TRBJ2-7
d_call: TRBD2
v_call: TRBV5-5
cdr3_aa: CASSLGTGGREQYF
cdr3_nt: TGTGCCAGCAGCCTGGGGACGGGGGGAAGGGAGCAGTACTTC

clone_size: .
j_call: TRBJ2-3
d_call: .
v_call: TRBV5-1
cdr3_aa: CASSLTGSAQYF
cdr3_nt: TGCGCCAGCAGCCTTACAGGGAGTGCGCAGTATTTT

clone_size: .
j_call: TRBJ2-2
d_call: .
v_call: TRBV7-2
cdr3_aa: CASSPSTGNGELFF
cdr3_nt: TGTGCCAGCAGCCCGTCGACAGGCAACGGGGAGCTGTTTTTT

clone_size: .
j_call: TRBJ2-5
d_call: .
v_call: TRBV5-1
cdr3_aa: CASKNTGSSGAQYF
cdr3_nt: TGCGCCAGCAAAAATACGGGGTCCTCGGGGGCCCAGTACTTC

clone_size: few
j_call: TRBJ1-2
d_call: TRBD1
v_call: TRBV27
cdr3_aa: CASSLSWTGDYGYTF
cdr3_nt: TGTGCCAGCAGTTTATCCTGGACAGGGGACTATGGCTACACCTTC